These 2 T cell receptor beta chains came from one sample sequenced in a study of beta chain features in type 1 diabetes. Expressed TCRB transcripts were sequenced because the isolated RNA had all been reverse transcribed beforehand. Produced via immunoSEQ multiplex PCR; TCRdb's table is partial and in-frame only. The data show some 150,000 clones, less than 9% seen once. Sequencing was done on a sample of central memory CD4+ T cells from blood. These TCRs come from a woman aged 25-40 years in good health.

A few counts support this clone. The chain recombines TRBV2 with TRBJ1-5; perhaps TRBD1 as D (5 bases). CDR1 is SNHLY and CDR2 is FYNNEI in the germline V gene. V gave up 1 base and J gave up 3 bases, with 10 bases separating them. The CDR3 is made up of 15 amino acids. The CDR3 DNA follows: TGTGCCAGCAGTGAAGACGCGGGGGTCAATCAGCCCCAGCATTTT. It codes for CASSEDAGVNQPQHF.

This clone was counted only a few times. The J gene is TRBJ2-2, the V gene TRBV5-1, with a possible D match to TRBD1 (5 bases). This CDR3 is built from 14 residues. V lost 7 bases, J lost 2 bases, and 12 bases lay in between. CDR1 is SGHRS, CDR2 YFSETQ, per germline. Here the CDR3 reads CASSDQGNTGELFF. CDR3 sequence (DNA): TGCGCCAGCTCGGACCAGGGAAACACCGGGGAGCTGTTTTTT.